This T cell receptor (beta chain) came from a study of cytomegalovirus exposure and HLA in healthy donors. Notes on the study in general: Within the data, a cluster of highly shared sequence variants was likely a sequencing artifact. For most TCR beta V segments, an earlier analysis put the productive rate at about 90% or about 30% of the time.

Vbeta (60) and Jbeta (13) primers were used in the PCR. Authors' processing steps: Per a later analysis, the number of unique TCR beta chains was roughly 87 million, of which roughly 9.9 million were shared. Sequencing was performed with immunoSEQ multiplex PCR; in TCRdb, only in-frame clones are kept and a portion is missing. V, J and clone size are those of that table, while D and trimming were read from the DNA. The repertoire holds 150,000 to 200,000 clones, with 79% as singletons. Donors likely had unrecorded immune exposures despite being nominally healthy when sampled. The germline V and J ends were trimmed by 7 bases and 4 bases, with 20 bases remaining between them. The CDR3 totals 15 residues. The germline gives CDR1 SNHLY, CDR2 FYNNEI. With respect to this clone: What it binds is unknown.

V and J are TRBV2 and TRBJ2-7; a weak D match, TRBD1 (5 bases). Sequencing input: PBMCs. This clonotype originated in a woman in her 30s in good health and CMV-seropositive. The CDR3 nucleotides are TGTGCCAGCACCCACGGTAGGGGTTCTTATTACGAGCAGTACTTC. Its translation is CASTHGRGSYYEQYF.